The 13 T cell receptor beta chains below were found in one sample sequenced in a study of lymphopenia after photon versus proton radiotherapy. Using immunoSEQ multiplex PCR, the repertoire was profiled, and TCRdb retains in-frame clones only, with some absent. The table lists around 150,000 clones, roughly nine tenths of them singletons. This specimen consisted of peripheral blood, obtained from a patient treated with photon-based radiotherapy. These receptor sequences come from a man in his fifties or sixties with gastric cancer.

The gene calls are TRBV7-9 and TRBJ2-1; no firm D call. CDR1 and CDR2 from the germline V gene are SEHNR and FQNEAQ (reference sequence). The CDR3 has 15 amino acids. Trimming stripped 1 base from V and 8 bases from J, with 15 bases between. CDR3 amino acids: CASSLGGILVDEQFF. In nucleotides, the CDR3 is TGTGCCAGCAGCTTAGGCGGAATACTTGTTGATGAGCAGTTCTTC.

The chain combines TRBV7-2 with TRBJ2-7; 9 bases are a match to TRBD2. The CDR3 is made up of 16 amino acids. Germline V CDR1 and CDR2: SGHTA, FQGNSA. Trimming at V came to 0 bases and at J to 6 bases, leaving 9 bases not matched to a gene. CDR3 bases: TGTGCCAGCAGCTTAGCGCTTTCGACTAGCGGAATCGAGCAGTACTTC. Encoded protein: CASSLALSTSGIEQYF.

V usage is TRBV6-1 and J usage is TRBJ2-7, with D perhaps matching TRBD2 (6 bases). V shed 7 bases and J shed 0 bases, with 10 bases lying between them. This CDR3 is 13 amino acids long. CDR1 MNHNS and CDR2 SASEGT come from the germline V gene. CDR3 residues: CASKLAASYEQYF. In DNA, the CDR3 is TGTGCCAGCAAGTTAGCGGCCTCCTACGAGCAGTACTTC.

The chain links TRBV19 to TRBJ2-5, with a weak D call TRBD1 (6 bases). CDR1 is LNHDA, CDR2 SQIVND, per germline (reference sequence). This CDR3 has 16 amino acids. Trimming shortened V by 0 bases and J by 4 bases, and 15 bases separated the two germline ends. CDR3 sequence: CASSIDPRGRGETQYF. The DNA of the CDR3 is TGTGCCAGTAGTATAGATCCCCGCGGCAGGGGAGAGACCCAGTACTTC. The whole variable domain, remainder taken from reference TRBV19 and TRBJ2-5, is DGGITQSPKYLFRKEGQNVTLSCEQNLNHDAMYWYRQDPGQGLRLIYYSQIVNDFQKGDIAEGYSVSREKKESFPLTVTSAQKNPTAFYLCASSIDPRGRGETQYFGPGTRLLVL.

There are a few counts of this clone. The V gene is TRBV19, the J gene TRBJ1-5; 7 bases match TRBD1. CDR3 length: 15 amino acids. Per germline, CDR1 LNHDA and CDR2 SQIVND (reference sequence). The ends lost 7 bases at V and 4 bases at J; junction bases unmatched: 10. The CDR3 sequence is CASTVRQGRNQPQHF. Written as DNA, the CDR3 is TGTGCCAGTACAGTCCGACAGGGTAGAAATCAGCCCCAGCATTTT.

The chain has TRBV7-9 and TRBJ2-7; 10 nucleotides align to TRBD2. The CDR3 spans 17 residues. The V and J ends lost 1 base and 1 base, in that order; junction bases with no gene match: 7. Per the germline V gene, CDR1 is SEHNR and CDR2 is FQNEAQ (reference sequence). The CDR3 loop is CASSLGQPGLASYEQYF. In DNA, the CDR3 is TGTGCCAGCAGCTTAGGTCAGCCGGGACTAGCGTCCTACGAGCAGTACTTC.

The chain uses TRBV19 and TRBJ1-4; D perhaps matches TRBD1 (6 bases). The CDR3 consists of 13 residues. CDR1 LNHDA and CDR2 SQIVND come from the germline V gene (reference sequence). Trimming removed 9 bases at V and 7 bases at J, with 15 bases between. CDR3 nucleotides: TGTGCCAGCAAAGGGGGTTTTGGTGAAAAACTGTTTTTT. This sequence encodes CASKGGFGEKLFF.

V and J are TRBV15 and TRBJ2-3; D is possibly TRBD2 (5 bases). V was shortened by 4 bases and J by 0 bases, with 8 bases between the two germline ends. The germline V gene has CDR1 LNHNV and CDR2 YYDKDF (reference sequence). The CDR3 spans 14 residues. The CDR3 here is CATSMGGSTDTQYF. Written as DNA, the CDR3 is TGTGCCACCAGCATGGGCGGGAGCACAGATACGCAGTATTTT.

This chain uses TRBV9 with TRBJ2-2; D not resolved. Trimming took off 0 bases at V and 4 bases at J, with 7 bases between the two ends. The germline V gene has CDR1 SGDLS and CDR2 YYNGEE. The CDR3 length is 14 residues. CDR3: CASSVDGVTGELFF. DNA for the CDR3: TGTGCCAGCAGCGTAGATGGTGTCACCGGGGAGCTGTTTTTT. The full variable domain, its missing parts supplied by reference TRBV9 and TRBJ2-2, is DSGVTQTPKHLITATGQRVTLRCSPRSGDLSVYWYQQSLDQGLQFLIQYYNGEERAKGNILERFSAQQFPDLHSELNLSSLELGDSALYFCASSVDGVTGELFFGEGSRLTVL.

CDR3 region: CASTLSTGLYSNQPQHF. DNA for the CDR3: TGTGCCAGTACCTTGTCGACAGGGCTTTATAGCAATCAGCCCCAGCATTTT. The chain joins TRBV19 to TRBJ1-5; 7 bases are a match to TRBD1. The CDR3 extends over 17 amino acids. J was trimmed by 0 bases and V by 7 bases; bases with no gene match: 12. Germline-derived CDR1 and CDR2 are LNHDA and SQIVND (reference sequence).

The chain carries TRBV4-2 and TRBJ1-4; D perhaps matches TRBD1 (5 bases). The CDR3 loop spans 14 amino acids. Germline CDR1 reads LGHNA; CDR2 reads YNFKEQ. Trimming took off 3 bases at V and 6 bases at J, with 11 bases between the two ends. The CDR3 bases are TGTGCCAGCAGCCAGGACCAGGGAGATGAAAAACTGTTTTTT. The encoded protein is CASSQDQGDEKLFF.

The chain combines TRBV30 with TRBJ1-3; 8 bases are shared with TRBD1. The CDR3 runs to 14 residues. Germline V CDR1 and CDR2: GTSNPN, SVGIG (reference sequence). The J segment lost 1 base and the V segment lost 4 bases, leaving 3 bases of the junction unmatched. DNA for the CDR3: TGTGCCTGGACCCGGACAGGGTCTGGAAACACCATATATTTT. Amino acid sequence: CAWTRTGSGNTIYF.

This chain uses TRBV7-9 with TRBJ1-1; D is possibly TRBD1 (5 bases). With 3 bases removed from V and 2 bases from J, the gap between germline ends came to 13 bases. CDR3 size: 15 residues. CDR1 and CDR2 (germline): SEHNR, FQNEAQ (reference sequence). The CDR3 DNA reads TGTGCCAGCAGCTTCTCGACTGGGGGTAACACTGAAGCTTTCTTT. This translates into CASSFSTGGNTEAFF.